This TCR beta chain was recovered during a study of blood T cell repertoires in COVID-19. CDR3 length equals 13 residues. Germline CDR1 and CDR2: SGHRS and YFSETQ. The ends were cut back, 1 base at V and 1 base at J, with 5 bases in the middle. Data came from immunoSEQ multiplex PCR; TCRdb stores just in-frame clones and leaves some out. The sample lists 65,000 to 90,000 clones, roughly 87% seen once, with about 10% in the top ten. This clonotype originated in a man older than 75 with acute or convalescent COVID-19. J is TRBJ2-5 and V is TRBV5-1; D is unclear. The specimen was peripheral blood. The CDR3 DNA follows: TGCGCCAGCAGCTTGCTTAGCCAAGAGACCCAGTACTTC. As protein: CASSLLSQETQYF.